The sample holds many counts of the clone carrying this TCR beta chain. Its antigen is unknown. The J segment lost 5 bases and the V segment lost 3 bases, leaving 8 bases of the junction unmatched. The CDR3 sequence is 16 residues long. CDR1 is MDHEN and CDR2 is SYDVKM in the germline V gene. From RNA transcripts, TCR beta CDR3 regions were amplified. RT-PCR in the first round (using the HTBI primer set) targeted the TCR CDR3. In TCRdb, the multiplex PCR reads were re-called with MiXCR into one record per CDR3 protein. The sample has about 350,000 distinct CDR3 sequences; about a sixth are singletons. This entry is derived from a study of T cells in Graves' hyperthyroidism and ophthalmopathy. On the study more broadly: At the time of initial diagnosis and before any treatment, peripheral blood was collected. General observations from the study: A 13 V-J model separated ophthalmopathy from stable hyperthyroidism. Blood held most thyroid clonotypes expanded above 0.001 frequency.

The clonotype originates from a woman aged 25 to 45 with Graves' hyperthyroidism that later progressed to Graves' ophthalmopathy. The V gene is TRBV28, the J gene TRBJ2-2; 8 bases fit TRBD2. Sequencing was performed on blood. The CDR3: CASSFGGGYTTGELFF. CDR3 bases: TGTGCCAGCAGTTTCGGCGGGGGGTACACAACCGGGGAGCTGTTTTTT.